This T cell receptor beta chain was retrieved from a study of control samples from healthy donors and cancer patients. Sequencing used immunoSEQ multiplex PCR; TCRdb keeps in-frame clones, though not all of them. This table holds 75,000 to 95,000 clones, 75% to 95% found once. The CDR3 covers 15 residues. CDR1 and CDR2 from the germline V gene are MGHRA and YSYEKL. The germline V and J ends were trimmed by 4 bases and 2 bases, with 13 bases remaining between them. The chain employs TRBV4-1 and TRBJ2-3, with no clear D. The sequence came from a woman under 30 in good health. Sample: blood. The CDR3, as DNA: TGCGCCAGCAGCCCCCGGGCGGCCACCACAGATACGCAGTATTTT. Protein product: CASSPRAATTDTQYF.